The entry below describes one T cell receptor (beta chain). Recruits, aged roughly 18 to 90 years, lived in 20 to 30 US areas. This record comes from a study of blood T cell repertoires in COVID-19. As for the study in general: Acute and convalescent COVID-19 samples came from the United States, Italy and Spain.

V shed 7 bases and J shed 4 bases, with 13 bases lying between them. In germline, CDR1 is MDHEN, CDR2 SYDVKM. CDR3 size: 13 residues. Sequencing was performed with immunoSEQ multiplex PCR; in TCRdb, only in-frame clones are kept and a portion is missing. Here the sample spans 400,000 to 450,000 clones, less than 95% being singletons. The sample taken for sequencing was PBMCs or T cells enriched from blood (not recorded which). The receptor was isolated from a man between 18 and 29 years old who had recovered from COVID-19. The genes are TRBV28 and TRBJ1-1; D unclear. The CDR3 here is CASNPTGPTEAFF. Written as DNA, the CDR3 is TGTGCCAGCAACCCGACGGGTCCCACTGAAGCTTTCTTT.